This entry concerns a single T cell receptor (beta chain). The CDR3 runs 13 residues. V was clipped by 4 bases and J by 2 bases, with 9 bases between them. Germline lookup yields CDR1 KGHSH and CDR2 LQKENI. This sample stems from a study of identical twins. TCRdb redid the calling of the 5' RACE reads with MiXCR, one entry per CDR3 protein. The sample has approximately 700,000 distinct CDR3 sequences, less than 7% seen once. The TCR comes from a man younger than 30 in good health. Material: naive T cells sorted from blood. The gene calls are TRBV18 and TRBJ2-7; D call uncertain. CDR3 protein: CASSHGRTYEQYV. In nucleotides, the CDR3 is TGTGCCAGCTCACACGGCAGGACCTACGAGCAGTACGTC.